This TCR beta chain was identified in a study of T cells in Graves' hyperthyroidism and ophthalmopathy. What was amplified from RNA transcripts were TCR beta CDR3 regions. A first-round RT-PCR of the TCR CDR3 used the HTBI primer set. TCRdb itself ran the multiplex PCR reads through MiXCR, one entry per CDR3 protein. The data contain about 640,000 distinct CDR3 sequences, roughly 20% of them singletons. Fresh peripheral blood, 9.5 to 10 ml of it, supplied the PBMCs. Study-wide points: Among thyroid clonotypes expanded above 0.001, most also appeared in blood. Through a model of 13 V-J features, ophthalmopathy was separated from stable hyperthyroidism. The model foresaw ophthalmopathy a median around 6.8 months prior to onset.

For this clonotype: Antigen: not known.

Material: blood. The TCR comes from a man aged 25-45 years with Graves' ophthalmopathy.

The CDR3 DNA sequence: TGCAGTGCTAGAGAAGGGGCCTCTGGGGCCAACGTCCTGACTTTC. It encodes CSAREGASGANVLTF. V gene TRBV20-1 combines with J gene TRBJ2-6; D possibly corresponds to TRBD1 (5 bases). The ends were cut back, 0 bases at V and 0 bases at J, with 6 bases in the middle. The CDR3 extends over 15 amino acids. CDR1 and CDR2 (germline): DFQATT, SNEGSKA (reference sequence).